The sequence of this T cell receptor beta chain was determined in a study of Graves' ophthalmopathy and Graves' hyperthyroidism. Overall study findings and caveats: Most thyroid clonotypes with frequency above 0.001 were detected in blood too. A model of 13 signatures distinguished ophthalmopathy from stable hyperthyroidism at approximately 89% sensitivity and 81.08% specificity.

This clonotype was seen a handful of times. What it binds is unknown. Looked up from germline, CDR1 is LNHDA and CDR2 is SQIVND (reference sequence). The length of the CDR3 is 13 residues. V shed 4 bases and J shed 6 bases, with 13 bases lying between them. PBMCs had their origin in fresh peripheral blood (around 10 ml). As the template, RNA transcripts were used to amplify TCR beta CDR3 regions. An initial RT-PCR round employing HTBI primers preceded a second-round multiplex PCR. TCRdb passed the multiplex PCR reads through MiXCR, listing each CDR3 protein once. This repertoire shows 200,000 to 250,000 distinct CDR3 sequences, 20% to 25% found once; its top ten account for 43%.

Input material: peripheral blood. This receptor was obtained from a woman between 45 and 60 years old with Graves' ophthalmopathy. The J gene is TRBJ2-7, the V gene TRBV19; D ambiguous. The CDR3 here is CASSNPNGLEQYF. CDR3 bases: TGTGCCAGTAGTAATCCCAACGGCCTCGAGCAGTACTTC. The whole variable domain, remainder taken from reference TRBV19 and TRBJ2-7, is DGGITQSPKYLFRKEGQNVTLSCEQNLNHDAMYWYRQDPGQGLRLIYYSQIVNDFQKGDIAEGYSVSREKKESFPLTVTSAQKNPTAFYLCASSNPNGLEQYFGPGTRLTVT.